Each of the 29 T cell receptor beta chains below was sequenced from the same sample in a study of T cell repertoires in cytomegalovirus infection. TCRdb independently ran MiXCR on the reads; one entry per CDR3 protein. The data contain about 920,000 distinct CDR3 sequences, around 32% of them singletons. For these TCRs, the target antigens are not known. Sample: cultured CD8+ T cells from PBMCs, taken from culture after CMV antigen stimulation. The source is a human donor in good health (CMV status not recorded). Some clones in this sample may be carry-over from other donors' samples.

The rearrangement links TRBV12-3 or TRBV12-4 to TRBJ2-5; 8 positions agree with TRBD1. The CDR3 totals 14 residues. The J segment lost 2 bases and the V segment lost 6 bases, leaving 5 bases of the junction unmatched. For the CDR3, the DNA is TGTGCCAGCAGATCGACAGGGGATCAAGAGACCCAGTACTTC. Translated: CASRSTGDQETQYF.

The J gene is TRBJ2-1, the V gene TRBV19, with D maybe TRBD1 (6 bases). CDR1 LNHDA and CDR2 SQIVND come from the germline V gene (reference sequence). The CDR3 is 15 amino acids. The ends were cut back, 5 bases at V and 0 bases at J, with 11 bases in the middle. In DNA, the CDR3 is TGTGCCAGTAGTTCCCAGGGGACCTCCTACAATGAGCAGTTCTTC. Its translation: CASSSQGTSYNEQFF.

A few counts support this clonotype. The rearrangement links TRBV4-3 to TRBJ1-2; D gene unclear. Trimming took off 4 bases at V and 4 bases at J, with 13 bases between the two ends. Germline-derived CDR1 and CDR2 are LGHNA and YSLEER. The CDR3 has 14 amino acids. CDR3 coding DNA: TGCGCCAGCAGCCCGGGTCAAAGGAGCTATGGCTACACCTTC. Its protein product is CASSPGQRSYGYTF.

This clonotype was found many times. The rearrangement joins TRBV7-8 to TRBJ2-1; no reliable D call. Trimming cost V 5 bases and J 8 bases, with 16 bases left between them. CDR3 length equals 14 residues. Germline values: CDR1 SGHVS, CDR2 FQNEAQ. As DNA, the CDR3 is TGTGCCAGCAGCCCACAGTCACGAGGCGATGAGCAGTTCTTC. It is translated as CASSPQSRGDEQFF.

This chain links TRBV19 with TRBJ2-1; the D is unclear. Germline V lookup: CDR1 LNHDA, CDR2 SQIVND (reference sequence). This CDR3 is 15 amino acids long. V shed 2 bases and J shed 3 bases, with 11 bases lying between them. CDR3 region: CASSIKAGFYNEQFF. CDR3 nucleotide sequence: TGTGCCAGTAGTATAAAGGCTGGGTTCTACAATGAGCAGTTCTTC.

V gene TRBV5-4 combines with J gene TRBJ2-1, with 9 bases identical to TRBD1. The V gene end was trimmed by 10 bases and the J gene end by 6 bases; junction bases not matched to a gene: 5. There are 12 residues in the CDR3. The germline V gene encodes CDR1 SGHNT and CDR2 YYREEE (reference sequence). The CDR3 here is CAGLTGGNEQFF. CDR3 nucleotide sequence: TGTGCCGGGTTGACAGGGGGCAATGAGCAGTTCTTC.

The chain couples TRBV7-6 to TRBJ2-7, with D uncertain. This CDR3 region has 14 residues. Trimming cost V 5 bases and J 0 bases, with 11 bases left between them. Germline CDR1 is SGHVS and CDR2 is FNYEAQ. The CDR3 spells CASSRIGSSYEQYF. The CDR3 bases are TGTGCCAGCAGCCGAATCGGCAGCTCCTACGAGCAGTACTTC.

This chain links TRBV24-1 with TRBJ2-1; 8 bases fit TRBD1. CDR1 is KGHDR, CDR2 SFDVKD, per germline. V gave up 6 bases and J gave up 9 bases; unmatched junction bases: 6. This CDR3 is built from 13 residues. The CDR3 protein is CATSTRGQGEQFF. The CDR3 region has the DNA TGTGCCACCAGTACCCGAGGACAGGGTGAGCAGTTCTTC.

This clonotype appeared a few times. The chain uses TRBV6-1 and TRBJ2-7, with 8 positions matching TRBD1. Germline V gene sequence: CDR1 MNHNS, CDR2 SASEGT. With V trimmed by 3 bases and J by 5 bases, 6 bases remained unmatched. CDR3 size: 14 residues. CDR3 sequence reads: CASSDLAGGNEQYF. The CDR3 DNA follows: TGTGCCAGCAGTGATCTCGCAGGGGGCAACGAGCAGTACTTC.

This clonotype was counted at least ten times. The rearrangement links TRBV5-1 to TRBJ2-5; D may be TRBD1 (6 bases). The germline gives CDR1 SGHRS, CDR2 YFSETQ. V was shortened by 3 bases and J by 4 bases, with 10 bases between the two germline ends. The CDR3 consists of 13 residues. The DNA of the CDR3 is TGCGCCAGCAGCTACAGGGAAGGAGAGACCCAGTACTTC. Amino acid sequence: CASSYREGETQYF.

A few counts support this clonotype. This CDR3 reads CASSQGTSSGNTIYF. CDR3 nucleotides: TGTGCCAGCAGCCAAGGGACCAGCTCTGGAAACACCATATATTTT. This chain connects TRBV14 to TRBJ1-3; no definite D call. V dropped 1 base and J dropped 0 bases, with 7 bases sitting between them. CDR1 is SGHDN and CDR2 is FVKESK in the germline V gene. CDR3 length equals 15 residues.

The chain is built from TRBV14 and TRBJ2-7, with TRBD1 matching 11 bases. From germline, CDR1 is SGHDN and CDR2 FVKESK. The V gene end was trimmed by 5 bases and the J gene end by 5 bases; junction bases not matched to a gene: 14. CDR3 length: 17 amino acids. The CDR3 is CASSARQGTGGSHEQYF. For the CDR3, the DNA is TGTGCCAGCAGCGCACGTCAGGGGACAGGGGGTTCCCACGAGCAGTACTTC.

The rearrangement joins TRBV28 to TRBJ1-2; tentative D call: TRBD1 (5 bases). V was clipped by 5 bases and J by 8 bases, with 18 bases between them. Germline V CDR1 and CDR2: MDHEN, SYDVKM. This CDR3 has 14 amino acids. In nucleotides, the CDR3 is TGTGCCAGCAGTCTGCTGGGCGGGGGAGGGGGCTACACCTTC. Protein product: CASSLLGGGGGYTF.

The J gene is TRBJ1-2, the V gene TRBV20-1; D might be TRBD1 (5 bases). Germline assignment: CDR1 DFQATT and CDR2 SNEGSKA (reference sequence). Trimming removed 0 bases at V and 1 base at J, with 9 bases between. The CDR3 sequence is 14 residues long. The CDR3 is CSARDNRNNYGYTF. CDR3 bases: TGCAGTGCTAGAGATAACAGGAATAACTATGGCTACACCTTC.

This clonotype was observed at least ten times. This sequence joins TRBV7-2 and TRBJ1-2; possibly TRBD1 for D (5 bases). V lost 0 bases and J lost 4, with 9 bases in between. This CDR3 spans 14 amino acids. Germline V CDR1 and CDR2: SGHTA, FQGNSA. The CDR3 reads CASSLAGDSYGYTF. In nucleotides, the CDR3 is TGTGCCAGCAGCTTAGCAGGGGATAGCTATGGCTACACCTTC.

The rearrangement links TRBV5-8 to TRBJ2-1, with D unclear. Germline values: CDR1 SGHTS, CDR2 YDEGEE. V gave up 4 bases and J gave up 9 bases, with 20 bases separating them. The CDR3 extends over 15 amino acids. The CDR3 sequence: CASSPRSKGRTEQFF. CDR3 DNA: TGTGCCAGCAGCCCCCGATCCAAGGGAAGGACTGAGCAGTTCTTC.

This clonotype has more than one count but fewer than ten. The CDR3 loop reads CASRKTGVGEKLFF. The CDR3 nucleotides are TGTGCCAGCAGGAAGACAGGAGTGGGGGAAAAACTGTTTTTT. The rearrangement uses TRBV28 and TRBJ1-4; weak D call: TRBD1 (6 bases). The CDR3 is 14 residues long. The V end was cut by 6 bases, the J end by 8 bases, with 16 bases between. Germline V CDR1 and CDR2: MDHEN, SYDVKM.

This clonotype has more than one count but fewer than ten. The chain recombines TRBV12-3 or TRBV12-4 with TRBJ1-5; D not certain. The CDR3 spans 12 residues. Between the trimmed V and J ends, which lost 6 bases and 6 bases, there was a span of 9 bases. For the CDR3, the DNA is TGTGCCAGCAGCCTAGAACGTCAGCCCCAGCATTTT. Encoded protein: CASSLERQPQHF.

This clonotype was counted only a few times. The chain has TRBV6-1 and TRBJ1-1; D ambiguous. Germline loops: CDR1 MNHNS, CDR2 SASEGT. V was cut by 5 bases and J by 2 bases, with 9 bases left in between. The CDR3 length is 13 residues. CDR3 nucleotide sequence: TGTGCCAGCAGTCATTGGGGAAACACTGAAGCTTTCTTT. Encoded protein: CASSHWGNTEAFF.

The sample holds a few counts of this clonotype. V gene TRBV12-3 or TRBV12-4 combines with J gene TRBJ1-6; TRBD1 matches 10 bases. The length of the CDR3 is 16 residues. J gave up 3 bases and V 5 bases, and 4 bases lay outside the gene matches. In nucleotides, the CDR3 is TGTGCCAGCAGTCCATGGGACAGGGGCTATAATTCACCCCTCCACTTT. This encodes CASSPWDRGYNSPLHF.

This sequence joins TRBV7-6 and TRBJ1-5, with D uncertain. Germline CDR1 reads SGHVS; CDR2 reads FNYEAQ. The CDR3 is 14 residues long. Deletions cut 1 base from V and 6 bases from J, with 10 bases between. The CDR3 DNA sequence: TGTGCCAGCAGCTTAGGTCACATCACTCAGCCCCAGCATTTT. Translated: CASSLGHITQPQHF.

The genes are TRBV9 and TRBJ2-1; D is possibly TRBD1 or TRBD2 (5 bases each). CDR1 and CDR2 from the germline V gene are SGDLS and YYNGEE. The CDR3 is 17 residues long. V lost 0 bases to trimming and J lost 2 bases, with 15 bases between them. The CDR3 here is CASSVGSGPSPYNEQFF. The CDR3 DNA follows: TGTGCCAGCAGCGTAGGGTCGGGGCCATCTCCCTACAATGAGCAGTTCTTC.

This clonotype was picked up many times. This rearrangement joins TRBV7-2 to TRBJ1-6; 9 nucleotides align to TRBD1. From germline, CDR1 is SGHTA and CDR2 FQGNSA. V shed 5 bases and J 0 bases; nucleotides not matched to a gene: 8. The CDR3 spans 18 residues. CDR3 in DNA: TGTGCCAGCAGCCCCGACAGGGGGTGGAGCTCCTATAATTCACCCCTCCACTTT. This codes for CASSPDRGWSSYNSPLHF.

At least ten counts were recorded for this clonotype. The rearrangement uses TRBV27 and TRBJ1-1; the D gene is possibly TRBD1 (5 bases). Trimming stripped 3 bases from V and 1 base from J, with 18 bases between. This CDR3 spans 17 amino acids. CDR1 is MNHEY, CDR2 SMNVEV, per germline (reference sequence). CDR3 loop: CASSFGTPGFGNTEAFF. The CDR3 nucleotides read TGTGCCAGCAGTTTTGGGACTCCAGGGTTTGGGAACACTGAAGCTTTCTTT.

The sample holds a few counts of this clonotype. V gene TRBV2 combines with J gene TRBJ2-7; 7 bases agree with TRBD1. The CDR3 sequence is 12 residues long. Losses at the gene ends were 8 bases for V and 2 bases for J; bases not matched to a gene: 3. Germline CDR1 is SNHLY and CDR2 is FYNNEI. The CDR3 spells CASRQGTYEQYF. CDR3 nucleotide sequence: TGTGCCAGCCGACAGGGAACCTACGAGCAGTACTTC.

This clonotype is a singleton in its sample. The V and J genes are TRBV20-1 and TRBJ1-2; TRBD1 agrees at 9 bases. CDR1 and CDR2 (germline): DFQATT, SNEGSKA (reference sequence). The CDR3 extends over 23 amino acids. V lost 0 bases to trimming and J lost 4 bases; unmatched junction nucleotides: 30. The CDR3 DNA sequence: TGCAGTGCTAGAGAGCTTACGGGACAGGGCGACCACAGGGGATTCTTGAGTACCTATGGCTACACCTTC. This translates into CSARELTGQGDHRGFLSTYGYTF.

The chain joins TRBV7-9 to TRBJ1-4; a weak D match, TRBD1 (6 bases). Per germline, CDR1 SEHNR and CDR2 FQNEAQ (reference sequence). Trimming left V 5 bases short and J 16 bases short, with 29 bases between. The CDR3 has 16 amino acids. The CDR3 DNA reads as TGTGCCAGCAGCCCACCCTGGGCCCCGGACAGAACATGGCAGTTTTTT. This sequence encodes CASSPPWAPDRTWQFF.

CDR3 DNA: TGCAGTGCTCGGGGGACAGGGGTGGCTCCCATTTACAATGAGCAGTTCTTC. Protein sequence: CSARGTGVAPIYNEQFF. The V gene is TRBV20-1, the J gene TRBJ2-1; 10 bases fit TRBD1. From germline, CDR1 is DFQATT and CDR2 SNEGSKA (reference sequence). The J segment lost 4 bases and the V segment lost 5 bases, leaving 14 bases of the junction unmatched. The CDR3 is made up of 17 amino acids.

This clonotype was seen only a few times. This chain joins TRBV12-3 or TRBV12-4 and TRBJ1-4; D is ambiguous. The CDR3 spans 14 residues. Trimming cost V 1 base and J 4 bases, with 7 bases left between them. CDR3 bases: TGTGCCAGCAGTTTAGGCGATCATAATGAAAAACTGTTTTTT. It encodes CASSLGDHNEKLFF.